Detailed here is one T cell receptor (beta chain). Its antigen is as yet unknown. The CDR3 has 12 residues. Trimming pared 5 bases from V and 0 bases from J, leaving 4 bases between. The germline gives CDR1 SQVTM, CDR2 ANQGSEA. The record originates from a study of CD8 T cells in ankylosing spondylitis. Study-level findings and limits: Clones tied to disease were said to be significantly enriched in matched ankylosing spondylitis synovial fluid. A TCR beta motif made of roughly eight highly homologous variants seemed typical of ankylosing spondylitis blood. Disease-linked clones bore a CD8+ phenotype and were relatively rare in peripheral blood.

One entry per CDR3 protein results from TCRdb running MiXCR on the 5' RACE reads. Of around 300,000 distinct CDR3 sequences in the sample, around a tenth were seen once. This TCR derives from a female donor with ankylosing spondylitis or in good health (not recorded which). The sample taken for sequencing was blood, either unsorted or a sorted T cell fraction (not recorded which). The V and J genes are TRBV29-1 and TRBJ1-4; D unclear. The CDR3 loop reads CSVSTTNEKLFF. The DNA for the CDR3 is TGCAGCGTTAGTACAACTAATGAAAAACTGTTTTTT.